The clone carrying this TCR beta chain was seen a few times. The antigen is undetermined. CDR1 LGHNA and CDR2 YSLEER come from the germline V gene. This CDR3 has 15 residues. Trimming shortened V by 2 bases and J by 4 bases, and 14 bases separated the two germline ends. This record comes from a study of blood T cells in healthy people across ages. Peripheral blood was drawn, ten milliliters per donor. It was with a sample-barcoded 5' primer and a J-beta primer mix that a second PCR of roughly 7 to 12 cycles was run. Each of the cDNA molecules was tagged by a template-switch adaptor with 12 random nucleotides. MiXCR, applied by TCRdb to the 5' RACE reads, yields one record per CDR3 protein. Among about 680,000 distinct CDR3 sequences listed, 49% were seen once. Findings of the study overall: Not knowing donor CMV status may have confounded expanded clonotype changes.

This TCR derives from a woman aged 55-69 years in good health. This chain links TRBV4-3 with TRBJ2-5; D gene ambiguous. Source material: blood. The CDR3 DNA sequence: TGCGCCAGCAGCCAAACCCACGAAAATCTAGAGACCCAGTACTTC. Its translation is CASSQTHENLETQYF.